This TCR beta chain was obtained from a study of blood T cells in healthy people across ages. In terms of origin and age, donors were healthy Caucasian individuals from Russia aged roughly 6 to 95. Total RNA, at least 5 micrograms per sample, was extracted from PBMCs. Primed by a sample-barcoded 5' primer and a J-beta primer mix, a second PCR proceeded for roughly 6 to 12 cycles. Each of the cDNA molecules was tagged by a template-switch adaptor with 12 random nucleotides. TCRdb passed the 5' RACE reads through MiXCR, listing each CDR3 protein once. The sample lists about 600,000 distinct CDR3 sequences, around half occurring once. This CDR3 contains 20 residues. Germline assignment: CDR1 DFQATT and CDR2 SNEGSKA (reference sequence). The V and J ends lost 3 bases and 2 bases, in that order; junction bases with no gene match: 16.

The specimen was blood. The chain couples TRBV20-1 to TRBJ2-1, with TRBD2 matching 13 bases. The sequence derives from a man at least 80 years old in good health. CDR3 nucleotide sequence: TGCAGTGCTAGGGCCTCTACGGGACTAGCGGGACTTACCGCCTACAATGAGCAGTTCTTC. Amino acids: CSARASTGLAGLTAYNEQFF.